This T cell receptor beta chain was recovered during a study of blood T cell repertoires in COVID-19. Libraries were prepared by immunoSEQ multiplex PCR; TCRdb keeps only in-frame clonotypes and omits some of them. In the table there are a few hundred thousand clones, around 87% of which are singletons. With V trimmed by 1 base and J by 4 bases, 9 bases remained unmatched. The CDR3 is 16 residues long. CDR1 is MGHRA, CDR2 YSYEKL, per germline. The chain carries TRBV4-1 and TRBJ1-1; 7 bases line up with TRBD1. This clonotype originated in a woman aged 25 to 45 with COVID-19, enrolled during active disease. The sequenced sample consisted of peripheral blood. The CDR3 is CASSQGLARGRTEAFF. In DNA form, the CDR3 reads TGCGCCAGCAGCCAAGGTCTCGCGAGGGGGCGCACTGAAGCTTTCTTT.